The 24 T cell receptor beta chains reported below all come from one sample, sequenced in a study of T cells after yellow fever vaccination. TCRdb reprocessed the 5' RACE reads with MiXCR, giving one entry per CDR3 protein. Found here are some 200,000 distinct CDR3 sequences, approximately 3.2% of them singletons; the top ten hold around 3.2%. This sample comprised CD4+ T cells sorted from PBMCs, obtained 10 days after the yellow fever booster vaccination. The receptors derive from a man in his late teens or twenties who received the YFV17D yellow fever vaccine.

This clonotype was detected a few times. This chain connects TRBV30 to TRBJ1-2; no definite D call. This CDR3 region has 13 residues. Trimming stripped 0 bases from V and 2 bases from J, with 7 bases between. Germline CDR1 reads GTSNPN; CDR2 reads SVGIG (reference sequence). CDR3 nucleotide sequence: TGTGCCTGGAGTGTACCGGGGAACTATGGCTACACCTTC. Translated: CAWSVPGNYGYTF.

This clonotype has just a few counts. CDR3 nucleotide sequence: TGCAGTGCTAGAGCTGGGACAGGGCGAGAGACCCAGTACTTC. Amino acid sequence: CSARAGTGRETQYF. V usage is TRBV20-1 and J usage is TRBJ2-5; 9 bases are shared with TRBD1. The CDR3 spans 14 residues. Germline lookup yields CDR1 DFQATT and CDR2 SNEGSKA (reference sequence). Trimming at V came to 1 base and at J to 4 bases, leaving 4 bases not matched to a gene.

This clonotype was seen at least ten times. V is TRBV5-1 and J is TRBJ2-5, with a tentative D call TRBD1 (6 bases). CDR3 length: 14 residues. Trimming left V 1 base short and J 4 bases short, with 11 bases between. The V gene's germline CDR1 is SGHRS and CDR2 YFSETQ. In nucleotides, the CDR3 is TGCGCCAGCAGCTTGTTTCAGGGGCCAGAGACCCAGTACTTC. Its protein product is CASSLFQGPETQYF.

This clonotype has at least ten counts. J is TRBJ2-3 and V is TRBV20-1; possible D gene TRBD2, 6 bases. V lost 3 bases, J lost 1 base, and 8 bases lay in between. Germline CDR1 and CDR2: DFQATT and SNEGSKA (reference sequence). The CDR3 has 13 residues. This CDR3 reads CSASRRGTDTQYF. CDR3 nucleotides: TGCAGTGCTAGTAGGAGGGGCACAGATACGCAGTATTTT.

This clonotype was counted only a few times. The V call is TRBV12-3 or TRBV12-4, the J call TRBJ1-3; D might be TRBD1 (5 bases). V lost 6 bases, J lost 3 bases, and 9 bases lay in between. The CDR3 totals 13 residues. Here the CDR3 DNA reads TGTGCCAGCAGAACGGACATTGGAAACACCATATATTTT. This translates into CASRTDIGNTIYF.

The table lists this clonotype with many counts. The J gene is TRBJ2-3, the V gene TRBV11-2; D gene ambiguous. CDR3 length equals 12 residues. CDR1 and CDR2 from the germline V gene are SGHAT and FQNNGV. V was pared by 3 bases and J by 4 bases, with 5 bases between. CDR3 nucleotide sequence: TGTGCCAGCAGCTTTCTCGCAGATACGCAGTATTTT. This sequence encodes CASSFLADTQYF.

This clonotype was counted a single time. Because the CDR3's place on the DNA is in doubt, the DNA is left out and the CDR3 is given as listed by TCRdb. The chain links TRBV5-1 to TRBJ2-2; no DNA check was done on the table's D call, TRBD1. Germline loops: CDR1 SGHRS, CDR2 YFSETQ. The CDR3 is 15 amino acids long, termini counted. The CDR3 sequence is CASSFGQGAAGEPFF.

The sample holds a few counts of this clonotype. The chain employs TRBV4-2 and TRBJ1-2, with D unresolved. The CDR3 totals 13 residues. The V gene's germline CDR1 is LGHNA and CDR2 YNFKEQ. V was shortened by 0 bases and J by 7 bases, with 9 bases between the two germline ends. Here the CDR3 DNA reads TGTGCCAGCAGCCAAGAAAAGACGGGTGGCTACACCTTC. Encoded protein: CASSQEKTGGYTF.

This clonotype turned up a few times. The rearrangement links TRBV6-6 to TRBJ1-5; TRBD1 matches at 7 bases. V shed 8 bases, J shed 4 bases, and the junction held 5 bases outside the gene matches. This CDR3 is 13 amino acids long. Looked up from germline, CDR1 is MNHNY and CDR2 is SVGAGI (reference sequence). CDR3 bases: TGTGCCAGCTCCAACAGGGGTAATCAGCCCCAGCATTTT. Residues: CASSNRGNQPQHF.

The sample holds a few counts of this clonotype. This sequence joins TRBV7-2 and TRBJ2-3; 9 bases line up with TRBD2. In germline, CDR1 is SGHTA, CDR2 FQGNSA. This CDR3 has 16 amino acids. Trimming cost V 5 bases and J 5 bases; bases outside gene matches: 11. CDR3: CASSPPRGGAGDTQYF. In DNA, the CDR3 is TGTGCCAGCAGCCCCCCCCGCGGGGGGGCTGGAGATACGCAGTATTTT.

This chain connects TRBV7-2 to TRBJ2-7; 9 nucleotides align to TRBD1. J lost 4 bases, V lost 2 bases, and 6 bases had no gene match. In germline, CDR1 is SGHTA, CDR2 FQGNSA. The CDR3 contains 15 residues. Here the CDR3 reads CASSLNGQGIYEQYV. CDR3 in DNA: TGTGCCAGCAGCTTAAATGGACAGGGGATATACGAGCAGTACGTC.

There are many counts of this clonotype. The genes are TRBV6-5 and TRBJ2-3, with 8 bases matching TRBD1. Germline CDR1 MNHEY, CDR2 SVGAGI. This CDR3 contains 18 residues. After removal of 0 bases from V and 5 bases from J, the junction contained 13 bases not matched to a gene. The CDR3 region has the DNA TGTGCCAGCAGTTACTCAACAGGGGGGTTCGGGAAGGTAGATACGCAGTATTTT. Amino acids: CASSYSTGGFGKVDTQYF.

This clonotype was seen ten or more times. The CDR3 region is CSARDFAKNTEAFF. The CDR3 nucleotides read TGCAGTGCTAGAGATTTCGCGAAAAACACTGAAGCTTTCTTT. This chain links TRBV20-1 with TRBJ1-1; no clear D. The CDR3 contains 14 residues. The V gene's germline CDR1 is DFQATT and CDR2 SNEGSKA (reference sequence). The V end was cut by 0 bases, the J end by 2 bases, with 10 bases between.

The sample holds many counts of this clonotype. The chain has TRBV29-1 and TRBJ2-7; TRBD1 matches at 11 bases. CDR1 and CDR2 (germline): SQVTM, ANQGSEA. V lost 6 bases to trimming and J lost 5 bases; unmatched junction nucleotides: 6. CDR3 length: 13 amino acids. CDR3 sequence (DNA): TGCAGCGTGGCCCGGGACAGGGGGGACGAGCAGTACTTC. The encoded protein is CSVARDRGDEQYF.

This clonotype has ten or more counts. CDR3 sequence reads: CASSRDITDTQYF. CDR3 in DNA: TGTGCCAGCAGCCGGGACATCACAGATACGCAGTATTTT. V is TRBV6-2 or TRBV6-3 and J is TRBJ2-3; the D gene is possibly TRBD1 (6 bases). V was cut by 6 bases and J by 2 bases, with 9 bases left in between. This CDR3 has 13 amino acids. Germline V lookup: CDR1 MNHEY, CDR2 SVGEGT.

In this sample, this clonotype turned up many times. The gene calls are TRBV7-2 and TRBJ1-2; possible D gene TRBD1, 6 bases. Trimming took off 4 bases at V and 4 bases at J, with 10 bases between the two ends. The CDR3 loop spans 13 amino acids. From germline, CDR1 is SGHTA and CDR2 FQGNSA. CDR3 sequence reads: CASSSGQFYGYTF. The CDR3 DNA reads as TGTGCCAGCAGCTCCGGACAGTTCTATGGCTACACCTTC. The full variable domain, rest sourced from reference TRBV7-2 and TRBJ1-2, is GAGVSQSPSNKVTEKGKDVELRCDPISGHTALYWYRQSLGQGLEFLIYFQGNSAPDKSGLPSDRFSAERTGGSVSTLTIQRTQQEDSAVYLCASSSGQFYGYTFGSGTRLTVV.

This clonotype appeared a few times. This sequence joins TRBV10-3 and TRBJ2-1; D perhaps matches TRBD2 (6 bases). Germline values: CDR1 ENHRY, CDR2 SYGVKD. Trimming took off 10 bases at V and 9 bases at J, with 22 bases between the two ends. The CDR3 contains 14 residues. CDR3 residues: CANKEGRQMGEQFF. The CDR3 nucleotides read TGTGCCAACAAGGAGGGGCGGCAGATGGGTGAGCAGTTCTTC.

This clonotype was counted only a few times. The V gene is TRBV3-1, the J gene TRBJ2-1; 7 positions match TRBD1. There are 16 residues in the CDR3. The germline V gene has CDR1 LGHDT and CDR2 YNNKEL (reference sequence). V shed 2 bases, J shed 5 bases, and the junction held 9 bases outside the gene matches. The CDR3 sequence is CASSQPYRGGHNEQFF. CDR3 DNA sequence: TGTGCCAGCAGCCAACCTTACAGGGGTGGACACAATGAGCAGTTCTTC.

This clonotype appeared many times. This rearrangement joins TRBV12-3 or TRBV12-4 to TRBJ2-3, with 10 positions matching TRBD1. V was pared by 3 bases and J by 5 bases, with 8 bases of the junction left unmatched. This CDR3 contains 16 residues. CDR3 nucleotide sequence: TGTGCCAGCAGTTTCTCGACAGGGGGCTTTGGAGATACGCAGTATTTT. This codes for CASSFSTGGFGDTQYF.

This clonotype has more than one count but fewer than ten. The CDR3 region has the DNA TGTGCCAGCAGTTACGGGTACGGAGGGGACACTGAAGCTTTCTTT. Translating gives CASSYGYGGDTEAFF. The chain couples TRBV6-5 to TRBJ1-1; a possible D gene is TRBD1 (5 bases). This CDR3 contains 15 residues. Trimming stripped 2 bases from V and 3 bases from J, with 13 bases between. Germline CDR1 and CDR2: MNHEY and SVGAGI.

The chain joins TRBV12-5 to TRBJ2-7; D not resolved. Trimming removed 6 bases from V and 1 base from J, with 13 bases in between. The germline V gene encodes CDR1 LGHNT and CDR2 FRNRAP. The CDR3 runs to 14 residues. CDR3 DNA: TGTGCTAGTGGCCCGGGTCACCGGTCCTACGAGCAGTACTTC. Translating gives CASGPGHRSYEQYF.

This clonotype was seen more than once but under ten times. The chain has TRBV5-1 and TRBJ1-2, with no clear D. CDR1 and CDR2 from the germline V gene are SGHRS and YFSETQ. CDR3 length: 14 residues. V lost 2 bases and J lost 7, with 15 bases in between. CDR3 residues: CASSLRSSGFGYTF. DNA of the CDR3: TGCGCCAGCAGCTTACGATCATCCGGGTTTGGCTACACCTTC.

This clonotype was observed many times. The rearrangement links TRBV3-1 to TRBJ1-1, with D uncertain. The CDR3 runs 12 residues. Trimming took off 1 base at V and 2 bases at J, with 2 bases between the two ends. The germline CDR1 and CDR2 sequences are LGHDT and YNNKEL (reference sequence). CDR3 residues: CASSQANTEAFF. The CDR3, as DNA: TGTGCCAGCAGCCAAGCCAACACTGAAGCTTTCTTT.

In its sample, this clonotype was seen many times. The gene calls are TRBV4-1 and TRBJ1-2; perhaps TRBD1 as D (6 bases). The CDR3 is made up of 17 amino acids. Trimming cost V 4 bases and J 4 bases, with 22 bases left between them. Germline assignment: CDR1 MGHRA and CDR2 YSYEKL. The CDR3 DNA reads TGCGCCAGCAGCCCCACAGGAACAGGGAACTTCCTCTATGGCTACACCTTC. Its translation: CASSPTGTGNFLYGYTF.